A selection of T cell receptor beta chains follows, all from one sample in a study of blood T cell repertoires in COVID-19. Generated by immunoSEQ multiplex PCR, the TCRdb table keeps only in-frame clones and is missing some. Here the sample spans about 250,000 clones, approximately 84% being singletons. What was sequenced was PBMCs or T cells enriched from blood (not recorded which). The receptor set was obtained from a man aged 40-49 years who had recovered from COVID-19. Both conserved end residues are part of each CDR3. A D gene is named only where the DNA matches it firmly. Clone size appears in some rows only: once, few, many, or a class for an expanded clone.

TRBJ1-6	TRBV30	NA	NA	TGTGCCTGGAGTGTACAACGGTGGGGAGTTTATAATTCACCCCTCCACTTT	CAWSVQRWGVYNSPLHF
TRBJ2-7	TRBV28	NA	TRBD1	TGTGCCAGCAGGGAACAGGGGGCATCCTACGAGCAGTACTTC	CASREQGASYEQYF
TRBJ2-1	TRBV7-3	few	TRBD1	TGTGCCAGCAGCTTAAAGGGACAGGGGTGGAGTGAGCAGTTCTTC	CASSLKGQGWSEQFF
TRBJ2-4	TRBV3-1/TRBV3-2	NA	NA	TGTGCCAGCAGCCAAGATCGGGGGTATGAAGGCATTCAGTACTTC	CASSQDRGYEGIQYF
TRBJ1-5	TRBV27	NA	NA	TGTGCCAGCCATAGGGGCAGGGGTAATCAGCCCCAGCATTTT	CASHRGRGNQPQHF
TRBJ2-1	TRBV11-1	NA	TRBD2	TGTGCCAGCAGCTTAGCCCGGGACTACTCCCGTTCCTATTACAATGAGCAGTTCTTC	CASSLARDYSRSYYNEQFF
TRBJ1-1	TRBV27	NA	NA	TGTGCCAGCAGACAGCGGGCAGGGCCCAACACTGAAGCTTTCTTT	CASRQRAGPNTEAFF
TRBJ2-1	TRBV7-6	NA	NA	TGTGCCAGCAGCCCCGGGCGACAGCCTAATGAGCAGTTCTTC	CASSPGRQPNEQFF
TRBJ1-5	TRBV9	NA	TRBD1	TGTGCCAGCAGCGCCCTTACAGGGGTCGATCAGCCCCAGCATTTT	CASSALTGVDQPQHF
TRBJ1-2	TRBV27	few	TRBD1	TGTGCCAGCAGTCGGACAGGGGTGGAGGGCTACACCTTC	CASSRTGVEGYTF
TRBJ1-5	TRBV28	NA	NA	TGTGCCAGCAGTTTTGGGGCGGAGAATCAGCCCCAGCATTTT	CASSFGAENQPQHF
TRBJ2-2	TRBV7-3	NA	TRBD1	TGTGCCAGCAGCGGACAGGGGGTCGCGGCCGGGGAGCTGTTTTTT	CASSGQGVAAGELFF
TRBJ1-2	TRBV19	NA	NA	TGTGCCAGTAGTGAAATCTCGGGGGGGGACTATGGCTACACCTTC	CASSEISGGDYGYTF
TRBJ2-7	TRBV4-2	NA	NA	TGTGCCAGCAGCCAAGACCTCCCTGCGGGCGAGCAGTACTTC	CASSQDLPAGEQYF
TRBJ1-4	TRBV9	NA	NA	TGTGCCAGCAGCGTAGCACAGGGAGGGGAAAAACTGTTTTTT	CASSVAQGGEKLFF
TRBJ2-1	TRBV19	NA	NA	TGTGCCACTGCAGGGTTGGCCCTTTATACAGATGAGCAGTTCTTC	CATAGLALYTDEQFF
TRBJ1-2	TRBV10-3	once	TRBD1	TGTGCCATCAACCCCGGGACAGGGGGCTGGGGCTACACCTTC	CAINPGTGGWGYTF
TRBJ1-2	TRBV19	NA	NA	TGTGCCAGTAGTATAAACCGCGGCTATGGCTACACCTTC	CASSINRGYGYTF
TRBJ1-4	TRBV30	NA	NA	TGTGCCTGGAGTGATCCGGGACAAGAAGGAGAAAAACTGTTTTTT	CAWSDPGQEGEKLFF
TRBJ1-1	TRBV5-1	NA	TRBD1	TGCGCCAGCAGCTTTACCGGGACAGGGGCCGATGGCACTGAAGCTTTCTTT	CASSFTGTGADGTEAFF